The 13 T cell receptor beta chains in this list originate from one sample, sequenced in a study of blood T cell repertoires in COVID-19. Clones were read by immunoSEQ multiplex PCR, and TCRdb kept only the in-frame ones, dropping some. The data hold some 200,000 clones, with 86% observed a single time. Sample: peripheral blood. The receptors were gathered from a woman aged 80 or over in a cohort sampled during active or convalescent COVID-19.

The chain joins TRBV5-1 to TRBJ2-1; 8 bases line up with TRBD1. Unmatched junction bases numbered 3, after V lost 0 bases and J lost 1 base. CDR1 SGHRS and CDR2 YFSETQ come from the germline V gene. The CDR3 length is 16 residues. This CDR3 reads CASSLEQGASYNEQFF. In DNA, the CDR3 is TGCGCCAGCAGCTTGGAGCAGGGGGCATCCTACAATGAGCAGTTCTTC.

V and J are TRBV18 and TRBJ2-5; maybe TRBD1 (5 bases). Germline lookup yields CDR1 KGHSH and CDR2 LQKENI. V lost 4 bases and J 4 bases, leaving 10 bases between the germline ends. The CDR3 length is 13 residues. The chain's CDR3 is CASSLQGPETQYF. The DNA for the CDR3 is TGTGCCAGCTCACTGCAGGGTCCAGAGACCCAGTACTTC. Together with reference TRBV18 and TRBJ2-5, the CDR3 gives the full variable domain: NAGVMQNPRHLVRRRGQEARLRCSPMKGHSHVYWYRQLPEEGLKFMVYLQKENIIDESGMPKERFSAEFPKEGPSILRIQQVVRGDSAAYFCASSLQGPETQYFGPGTRLLVL.

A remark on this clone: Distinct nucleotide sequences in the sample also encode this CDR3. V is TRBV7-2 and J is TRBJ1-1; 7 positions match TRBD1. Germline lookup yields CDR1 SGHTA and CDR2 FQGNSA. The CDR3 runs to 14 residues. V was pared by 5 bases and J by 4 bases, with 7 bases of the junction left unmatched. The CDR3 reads CASSPRQGTTEAFF. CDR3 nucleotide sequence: TGTGCCAGCAGCCCTCGACAGGGAACCACTGAAGCTTTCTTT.

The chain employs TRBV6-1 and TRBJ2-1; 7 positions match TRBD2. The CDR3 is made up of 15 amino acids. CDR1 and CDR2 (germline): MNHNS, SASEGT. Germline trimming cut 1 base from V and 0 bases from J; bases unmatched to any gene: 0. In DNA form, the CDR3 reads TGTGCCAGCAGTGAAGGGACTAGCTCCTACAATGAGCAGTTCTTC. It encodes CASSEGTSSYNEQFF.

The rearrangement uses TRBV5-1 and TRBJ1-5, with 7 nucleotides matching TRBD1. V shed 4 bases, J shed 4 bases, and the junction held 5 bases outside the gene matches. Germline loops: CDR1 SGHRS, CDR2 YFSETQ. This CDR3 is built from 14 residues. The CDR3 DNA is TGCGCCAGCAGCCCGGGGACAGTTAATCAGCCCCAGCATTTT. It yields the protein CASSPGTVNQPQHF.

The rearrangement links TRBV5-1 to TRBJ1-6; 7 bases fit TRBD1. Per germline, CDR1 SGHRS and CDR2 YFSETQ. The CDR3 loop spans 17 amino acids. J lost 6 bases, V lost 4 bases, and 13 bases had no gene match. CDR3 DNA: TGCGCCAGCAGCCTAACGCGGACAGGCTCGGCTAATTCACCCCTCCACTTT. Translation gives CASSLTRTGSANSPLHF.

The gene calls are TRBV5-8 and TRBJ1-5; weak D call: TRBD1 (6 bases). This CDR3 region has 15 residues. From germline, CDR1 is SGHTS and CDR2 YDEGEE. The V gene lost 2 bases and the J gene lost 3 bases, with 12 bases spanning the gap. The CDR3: CASSFPTGYNQPQHF. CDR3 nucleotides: TGTGCCAGCAGCTTCCCCACAGGGTACAATCAGCCCCAGCATTTT.

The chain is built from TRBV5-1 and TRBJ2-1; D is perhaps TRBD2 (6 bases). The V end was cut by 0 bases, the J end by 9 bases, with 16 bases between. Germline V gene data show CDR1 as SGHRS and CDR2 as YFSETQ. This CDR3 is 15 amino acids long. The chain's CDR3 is CASSLEAGPAGEQFF. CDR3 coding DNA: TGCGCCAGCAGCTTGGAAGCGGGCCCTGCAGGTGAGCAGTTCTTC.

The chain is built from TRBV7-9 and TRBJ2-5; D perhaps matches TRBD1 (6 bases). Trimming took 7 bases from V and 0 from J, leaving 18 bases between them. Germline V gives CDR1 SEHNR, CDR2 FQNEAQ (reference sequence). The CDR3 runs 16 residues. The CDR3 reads CASTWGLQPYQETQYF. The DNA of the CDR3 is TGTGCCAGCACTTGGGGGCTGCAGCCTTACCAAGAGACCCAGTACTTC.

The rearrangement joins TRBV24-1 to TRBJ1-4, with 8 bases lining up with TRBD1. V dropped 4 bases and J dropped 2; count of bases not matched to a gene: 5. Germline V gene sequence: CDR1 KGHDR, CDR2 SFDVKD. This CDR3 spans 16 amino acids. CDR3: CATSDPGGATNEKLFF. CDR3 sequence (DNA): TGTGCCACCAGTGACCCAGGGGGCGCGACTAATGAAAAACTGTTTTTT.

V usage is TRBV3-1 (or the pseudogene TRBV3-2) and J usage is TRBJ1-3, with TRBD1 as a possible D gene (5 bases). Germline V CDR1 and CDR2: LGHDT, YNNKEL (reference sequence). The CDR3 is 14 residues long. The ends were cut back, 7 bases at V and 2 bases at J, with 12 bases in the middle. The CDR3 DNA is TGTGCCAGCAAACCGGACAACGCTGGAAACACCATATATTTT. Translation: CASKPDNAGNTIYF.

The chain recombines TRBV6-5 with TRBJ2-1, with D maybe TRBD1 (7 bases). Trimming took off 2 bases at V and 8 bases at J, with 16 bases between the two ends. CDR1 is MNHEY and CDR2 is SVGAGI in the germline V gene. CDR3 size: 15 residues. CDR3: CASSYQGGRGDEQFF. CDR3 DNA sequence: TGTGCCAGCAGTTACCAGGGGGGCAGGGGGGATGAGCAGTTCTTC.

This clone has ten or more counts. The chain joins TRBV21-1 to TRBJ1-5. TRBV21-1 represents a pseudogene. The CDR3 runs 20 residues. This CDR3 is CAGTILSSGHPTGGNQPQHF. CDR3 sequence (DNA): TGTGCCGGCACAATTCTTTCTTCCGGACACCCAACGGGGGGCAATCAGCCCCAGCATTTT.